This T cell receptor beta chain is from a study of control samples from healthy donors and cancer patients. The table came from immunoSEQ multiplex PCR; TCRdb's copy has only in-frame clones and leaves some out. The table shows around 99,000 clones, with around 89% occurring only once. The clonotype was recovered from a woman aged 45 to 65 in good health. The sample comprised blood.

For the CDR3, the DNA is TGCGCCAGCAGTGACCCGAGGGGGGACACCGGTGAAAAACTGTTTTTT. Protein: CASSDPRGDTGEKLFF. The V gene is TRBV10-2, the J gene TRBJ1-4; D might be TRBD1 (6 bases). The germline V and J ends were trimmed by 3 bases and 7 bases, with 18 bases remaining between them. The CDR3 has 16 residues. Germline-derived CDR1 and CDR2 are WSHSY and SAAADI.